This TCR beta chain was captured by sequencing in a study of blood T cell repertoires in COVID-19. Losses at the gene ends were 5 bases for V and 4 bases for J; bases not matched to a gene: 16. This CDR3 is built from 17 residues. CDR1 and CDR2 from the germline V gene are SGHAT and FQNNGV. This table comes from immunoSEQ multiplex PCR, and its TCRdb copy is limited to in-frame clones, with some not included. This sample has about 190,000 clones, with roughly 80% found just once. The chain uses TRBV11-2 and TRBJ1-2, with TRBD1 matching 7 bases. Specimen: peripheral blood. This TCR derives from a woman aged 45 to 65 with acute or convalescent COVID-19. The chain's CDR3 is CASSTGGQTTQSYGYTF. In nucleotides, the CDR3 is TGTGCCAGCAGCACCGGGGGACAGACGACCCAATCCTATGGCTACACCTTC.